Described below is a single T cell receptor beta chain sequence and its context. The antigen it binds to is not known. No per-base quality is available; no much larger clone lies one base away. This sample is part of a study of CD8+ T cells in alopecia areata (dated by TCRdb to 2016 to 2018). Concerning the study at large: The treated patients, all with moderate-to-severe alopecia areata, were enrolled in an open-label pilot trial of oral tofacitinib given at 5 to 10 mg twice daily. Tofacitinib was given for 6 to 18 months, followed by 6 months of follow-up off drug to assess delayed response and recurrence. For the treated patients, the SALT score, which quantifies what percentage of scalp surface area is affected, served as the measure of disease severity. To study T cell clonal expansion in alopecia areata, the researchers applied high-throughput TCRbeta sequencing to both the C3H/HeJ mouse model and human patients. On the human side, TCRbeta sequencing was run on scalp tissue and on sorted CD4+ and CD8+ peripheral blood T cells from healthy controls and from alopecia areata patients with either patchy or totalis/universalis disease. Biopsies were taken from tofacitinib-treated patients at baseline and at 4 and 24 weeks of treatment, and a later scalp biopsy was taken in several of the tofacitinib-treated patients. Scalp clonality was compared across normal scalp (n=4), patchy alopecia areata scalp (n=8), and alopecia totalis/universalis scalp (n=8). RNA was obtained with the PAXgene miRNA kit for fixed scalp, the miRNeasy kit for PBMCs, and the RNeasy kit for mouse skin. Amplification of TCRbeta CDR3 regions was done by immunoSEQ multiplex PCR using 35 Vbeta forward primers and 13 Jbeta reverse primers.

This specimen's treatment or condition label, interpreted: oral pan-JAK inhibitor, 5-10 mg twice daily. Lesional scalp punch biopsies and peripheral blood were obtained from alopecia areata patients. PBMCs were isolated by density centrifugation and stained for CD3, CD4 and CD8, after which CD4+ and CD8+ T cells were sorted on a FACSAria. Library generation was performed with the immunoSEQ multiplex PCR assay. For TCR sequencing, RNA was extracted from every sample and reverse transcribed into cDNA to serve as template. SuperScript III was used for first-strand cDNA synthesis, primed with a 2:1 mix of oligo-dT and random hexamers. Amplification bias was assessed with a synthetic immune receptor repertoire, and residual bias was removed computationally. For the original study's pipeline: After raw reads were preprocessed to remove errors, the CDR3 was defined following IMGT conventions as running from the conserved cysteine to phenylalanine. Clonality was calculated as 1 minus Shannon entropy normalized by log2 of the number of productive unique TCRs. Whether scalp clones were CD4 or CD8 was inferred by matching scalp TCRbeta sequences against CD4 and CD8 repertoires sorted from blood. In its TCRdb copy, this immuneACCESS table keeps in-frame sequences only and misses some clones. Where compared with another copy, unresolved V genes explain less than half of these, and the others have no known cause. The V and J calls and clone size were taken over from that table, and D and trimming were inferred from the DNA. A total of 150,000 to 200,000 clones appear in this sample, 58% of them only once. The biggest ten clones account for 16% of the sample.

V lost 5 bases and J lost 3 bases; the stretch between them is 13 bases long. CDR1 and CDR2, looked up from the germline V gene (reference sequence), are LNHDA and SQIVND. The CDR3 has 14 amino acids, counting the end cysteine and phenylalanine. The kept DNA is CDR3 alone, 42 bases in frame from the first base. The investigation overall reported the following: Scalp clonality and the number of expanded CD8+ clones among the top 100 scalp clones were significantly decreased by tofacitinib. Lesional scalp, especially in alopecia totalis/universalis, showed higher clonality and more expanded CD8+ clones than normal scalp, suggesting antigenic drive. During tofacitinib treatment, many expanded lesional clones stuck around in both scalp and blood, and this persistence may partly explain why relapse happens after treatment is stopped. Shared TCR sequences between patients were less evident than in mice, which may be partly attributable to HLA diversity in the patient population. Because the treated cohort was small and included a single nonresponder, larger studies are needed to assess links between baseline CD8+ expansion and response. Resident alphabeta T cells in normal human skin are also sequenced, complicating scalp TCR repertoire analysis, unlike mouse skin dominated by gammadelta T cells.

The V and J segments used are TRBV19 and TRBJ1-2, with no confidently assigned D gene. The material sequenced was CD4+ T cells sorted from blood, taken at approximately week 56, from a patient treated with tofacitinib. The receptor was isolated from a human donor with alopecia areata. Here the CDR3 is given as CASSSPGRYYGYTF. The DNA reads as follows: TGTGCCAGTAGTTCCCCCGGCAGGTACTATGGCTACACCTTC.